A selection of T cell receptor beta chains follows, all from one sample in a study of blood T cells in healthy people across ages. MiXCR was run by TCRdb on the 5' RACE reads, yielding one entry per CDR3 protein. The data contain about 1 million distinct CDR3 sequences, 45% of them singletons. Input material: blood. Receptors were obtained from a woman aged 55-70 years in good health. CDR3s leave out the opening cysteine and the closing phenylalanine or tryptophan. Each record gives: V gene, J gene, CDR3 protein.

TRBV24-1	TRBJ1-4	ATSAGTRNDKLF
TRBV5-1	TRBJ2-7	ASSYRQPGPDRY
TRBV20-1	TRBJ2-3	SARQSGRLDTQY
TRBV5-1	TRBJ2-7	ASSAVLTSYEQY
TRBV7-3	TRBJ2-7	ASSLESAPYYEQY
TRBV11-2	TRBJ1-2	ASSLGDSADYGYT
TRBV7-2	TRBJ1-2	ASSFGGLKSYGYT
TRBV12-3/TRBV12-4	TRBJ2-7	ASSVRAGWGEQY
TRBV20-1	TRBJ2-1	SATVGGYNEQF
TRBV3-1	TRBJ1-5	ASSHHRTGGDQPQH
TRBV28	TRBJ1-2	ASMAGNKGYT
TRBV7-8	TRBJ2-7	ASSDRTSGSSSYEQY
TRBV7-2	TRBJ2-7	ASSLGLGELGEQY